This T cell receptor beta chain was documented in a study of T cell repertoires in aging, cancer and after chemotherapy. In the study overall: Paired samples before and after chemotherapy came from chronic lymphocytic leukemia patients on fludarabine- or bendamustine-based regimens.

A mixed TRB-A/B primer pool amplified rearranged TRB by multiplex touch-down PCR. TCRdb re-derived calls from the multiplex PCR reads in MiXCR, one entry per CDR3 protein. This table holds over a thousand distinct CDR3 sequences, 50% to 70% found once. The J segment lost 11 bases and the V segment lost 5 bases, leaving 14 bases of the junction unmatched. Germline loops: CDR1 LNHDA, CDR2 SQIVND (reference sequence). The CDR3 consists of 15 residues. For this clonotype: The antigen is undetermined.

Notes on the study in general: In hematological cancer patients, infiltrated lymphoid organs may have impaired thymic emigration or peripheral T cell expansion. Loss of evenness, beyond lost richness, contributed to age-related TCR diversity decline in cancer patients. Median generation probability rose over the chemotherapy interval in each cancer cohort, suggesting rebound thymic output.

Amplification of TCR beta used genomic DNA extracted from peripheral blood. Sample: blood. The receptor's source is a human donor with a blood cancer. The chain couples TRBV19 to TRBJ2-4, with TRBD2 matching over 8 bases. The CDR3 loop is CASSLGSGELAVQYF. Written as DNA, the CDR3 is TGTGCCAGTAGTCTCGGCTCCGGAGAACTAGCGGTTCAGTACTTC.